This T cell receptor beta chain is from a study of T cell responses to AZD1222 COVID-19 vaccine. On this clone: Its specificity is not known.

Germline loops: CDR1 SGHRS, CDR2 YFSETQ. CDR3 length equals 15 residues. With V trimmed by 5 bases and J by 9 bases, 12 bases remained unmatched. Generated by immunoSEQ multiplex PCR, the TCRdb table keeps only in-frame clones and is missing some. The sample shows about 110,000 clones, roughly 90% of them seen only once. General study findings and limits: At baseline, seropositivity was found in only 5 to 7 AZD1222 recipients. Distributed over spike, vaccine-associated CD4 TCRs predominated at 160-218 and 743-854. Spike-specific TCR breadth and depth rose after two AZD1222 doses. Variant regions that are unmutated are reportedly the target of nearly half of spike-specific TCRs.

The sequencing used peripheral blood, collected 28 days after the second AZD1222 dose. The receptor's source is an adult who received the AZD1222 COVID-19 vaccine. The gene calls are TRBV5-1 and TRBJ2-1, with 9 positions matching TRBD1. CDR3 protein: CASRPPSPTGGEQFF. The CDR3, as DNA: TGCGCCAGCAGGCCGCCGTCCCCGACAGGGGGTGAGCAGTTCTTC.